These T cell receptor beta chains were read from a single sample in a study of cytomegalovirus exposure and HLA in healthy donors. Sequencing used immunoSEQ multiplex PCR; TCRdb keeps in-frame clones, though not all of them. The table includes under 200,000 clones, more than 65% detected once. Sequencing was done on a sample of PBMCs. The receptors derive from a woman in her 50s in good health and CMV-seronegative. Both conserved end residues are part of each CDR3. The order of the fields is clone size, D gene, V gene, J gene, CDR3 DNA, CDR3 protein. The D gene is left open where the match is weak. The listing skips clone size in some rows; elsewhere it reads once, few, many or a size class.

>NA|TRBD1|TRBV9|TRBJ1-6
TGTGCCAGCAGCGACCACAGGGGTGGGAATTCACCCCTCCACTTT
CASSDHRGGNSPLHF
>NA|NA|TRBV27|TRBJ2-5
TGTGCCAGCAGTTTCGGGGGAGGAGGGACCGGAGAGACCCAGTACTTC
CASSFGGGGTGETQYF
>NA|TRBD1|TRBV7-3|TRBJ2-7
TGTGCCAGCAGCAAACAAGCGACAGGGTCCTCAGAGCAGTACTTC
CASSKQATGSSEQYF
>few|TRBD1|TRBV2|TRBJ2-5
TGTGCCAGCAGTGAGGGACAGAAAGAGACCCAGTACTTC
CASSEGQKETQYF
>NA|NA|TRBV10-1|TRBJ2-1
TGCGCCAGCAGTGAGTTGAGGTACAATGAGCAGTTCTTC
CASSELRYNEQFF
>NA|TRBD1|TRBV27|TRBJ2-4
TGTGCCAGCAGTTTATTACGGGGAAGGGGGCTTGCCAAAAACATTCAGTACTTC
CASSLLRGRGLAKNIQYF
>NA|TRBD1|TRBV25-1|TRBJ2-6
TGTGCCAGCAGCCCTCGGCAGGGGGCGTCCTCTGGGGCCAACGTCCTGACTTTC
CASSPRQGASSGANVLTF
>NA|NA|TRBV5-1|TRBJ2-1
TGCGCCAGCAGCTTGGTCAGCGGTAGTGAGCAGTTCTTC
CASSLVSGSEQFF
>NA|NA|TRBV19|TRBJ2-5
TGTGCCAGTTCTCGTCATAGCGGAGCTTTAATAGAGACCCAGTACTTC
CASSRHSGALIETQYF
>once|TRBD1|TRBV6-1|TRBJ1-2
TGTGCCAGCAGGGACAGGGACAACTATGGCTACACCTTC
CASRDRDNYGYTF
>once|TRBD1|TRBV7-9|TRBJ2-7
TGTGCCAGCAGCTTAGGACAGGGGTCCGCCTACGAGCAGTACTTC
CASSLGQGSAYEQYF
>NA|TRBD2|TRBV5-1|TRBJ2-7
TGCGCCAGCAGCTTGAGTGGGGGAGGGGATTACGAGCAGTACTTC
CASSLSGGGDYEQYF
>NA|NA|TRBV7-3|TRBJ1-2
TGTGCCAGCAGCAAAAGGCGGGGAAACTACACCTTC
CASSKRRGNYTF
>few|NA|TRBV15|TRBJ2-7
TGTGCCACCAGCAGAGATCGGTATGGGGGGTACTACGAGCAGTACTTC
CATSRDRYGGYYEQYF
>NA|NA|TRBV2|TRBJ2-5
TGTGCCAGCACGGCGGTCCTAGAGACCCAGTACTTC
CASTAVLETQYF
>NA|TRBD2|TRBV10-1|TRBJ2-5
TGCGCCAGCAGTGATGGACTAGCGGGGGGTGGGCAAGAGACCCAGTACTTC
CASSDGLAGGGQETQYF
>NA|NA|TRBV13|TRBJ2-7
TGTGCCAGCAGCTTAAGCAGGGACGAGCAGTACTTC
CASSLSRDEQYF
>NA|NA|TRBV19|TRBJ1-2
TGTGCCAGTAATTTTTCTCCCACGGGAGGCTACACCTTC
CASNFSPTGGYTF
>NA|TRBD2|TRBV15|TRBJ2-7
TGTGCCACCAGCAGAGATTCGGGGGGAGAGTACGAGCAGTACTTC
CATSRDSGGEYEQYF
>NA|TRBD1|TRBV5-1|TRBJ2-7
TGCGCCAGCAGTTTTAACCCGGGACAGGGACACTACGAGCAGTACTTC
CASSFNPGQGHYEQYF
>NA|TRBD1|TRBV19|TRBJ1-3
TGTGCCAGTATCCTACAGGGGACAGCACTCGGTGGAAACACCATATATTTT
CASILQGTALGGNTIYF
>few|NA|TRBV5-1|TRBJ2-7
TGCGCCAGCAGCCCGACCGCGGGGACCTACGAGCAGTACTTC
CASSPTAGTYEQYF
>NA|TRBD1|TRBV2|TRBJ2-1
TGTGCCAGCACTCCCGCCGGGGACAGGGGGAATGAGCAGTTCTTC
CASTPAGDRGNEQFF
>NA|NA|TRBV11-2|TRBJ1-1
TGTGCCAGCAGCCAGCAGGGGAACACTGAAGCTTTCTTT
CASSQQGNTEAFF
>NA|NA|TRBV5-8|TRBJ2-7
TGTGCCAGCAGCGCGGTTGCGGGTACCTACGAGCAGTACTTC
CASSAVAGTYEQYF
>few|NA|TRBV19|TRBJ1-5
TGTGCCAGTAGTATCGGGGGAATGAGCAATCAGCCCCAGCATTTT
CASSIGGMSNQPQHF
>NA|TRBD1|TRBV5-1|TRBJ2-4
TGCGCCAGCAGCGTACAGGGGGCGAGGGACATTCAGTACTTC
CASSVQGARDIQYF
>NA|NA|TRBV18|TRBJ1-2
TGTGCCAGCTCACCGAGGGACGGCGGAGGGTCCTATGGCTACACCTTC
CASSPRDGGGSYGYTF
>NA|NA|TRBV19|TRBJ2-7
TGTGCCAGTAGTATAGGGTTACAGGCTGGTGACGAGCAGTACTTC
CASSIGLQAGDEQYF
>NA|NA|TRBV2|TRBJ2-6
TGTGCCAGCAGTGAAGACAGTGTAGGCGCTGGGGCCAACGTCCTGACTTTC
CASSEDSVGAGANVLTF
>NA|NA|TRBV5-1|TRBJ2-1
TGCGCCAGCAGCTTGATTCCGGGGAACTCCTACAATGAGCAGTTCTTC
CASSLIPGNSYNEQFF
>NA|NA|TRBV7-9|TRBJ2-1
TGTGCCAGCAGCTTTACTAATGAGCAGTTCTTC
CASSFTNEQFF
>NA|NA|TRBV18|TRBJ2-3
TGTGCCAGCTCACCGGGGGGTACTAGCACAGATACGCAGTATTTT
CASSPGGTSTDTQYF
>NA|TRBD1|TRBV5-8|TRBJ2-7
TGTGCCAGCAGACTCCGGGACAGGGCCTACGAGCAGTACTTC
CASRLRDRAYEQYF
>few|NA|TRBV6-5|TRBJ2-1
TGTGCCAGCAGTTACCTAGTGGGTAGCTACAATGAGCAGTTCTTC
CASSYLVGSYNEQFF
>NA|NA|TRBV7-6|TRBJ1-1
TGTGCCAGCAGCCTCTGGGGGGGGACCAGTGGTACTGAAGCTTTCTTT
CASSLWGGTSGTEAFF
>NA|TRBD1|TRBV28|TRBJ1-1
TGTGCCAGCAGCCCCATGCAGGGGGCGCTTGCTGAAGCTTTCTTT
CASSPMQGALAEAFF
>NA|NA|TRBV4-2|TRBJ1-1
TGTGCCAGCAGCCAAGCATTAGGACAGGAAGCTTTCTTT
CASSQALGQEAFF
>NA|TRBD1|TRBV5-1|TRBJ1-3
TGCGCCAGCAGCTTAAACACAGGGGTCGGAAACACCATATATTTT
CASSLNTGVGNTIYF
>NA|NA|TRBV5-1|TRBJ2-7
TGCGCCAGCAGCTCAACTACTAGTTCCTACGAGCAGTACTTC
CASSSTTSSYEQYF
>NA|TRBD1|TRBV5-6|TRBJ2-7
TGTGCCAGCAGCTTGGGACAGGGCAGCGAGCAGTACTTC
CASSLGQGSEQYF
>NA|TRBD1|TRBV28|TRBJ2-7
TGTGCCAGCAGTACCACCGGGACAGGGTCCCGCGAGCAGTACTTC
CASSTTGTGSREQYF
>NA|NA|TRBV2|TRBJ1-5
TGTGCCAGCGGGCAAGATCAGCCCCAGCATTTT
CASGQDQPQHF
>NA|NA|TRBV5-8|TRBJ1-5
TGTGCCAGCAGCTTGGTAGGGGGCAATCAGCCCCAGCATTTT
CASSLVGGNQPQHF
>NA|TRBD1|TRBV6-6|TRBJ2-5
TGTGCCAGCAACAAGCCCGGGACAGGGATGGCGGAGACCCAGTACTTC
CASNKPGTGMAETQYF
>NA|NA|TRBV5-1|TRBJ2-3
TGCGCCAGCAGCTCAGGGAACTCAGATACGCAGTATTTT
CASSSGNSDTQYF
>NA|NA|TRBV5-1|TRBJ1-4
TGCGCCAGCAGCTTGGCAGGGCGTTCTAATGAAAAACTGTTTTTT
CASSLAGRSNEKLFF
>NA|TRBD2|TRBV7-6|TRBJ2-5
TGTGCCAGCAGCTTTGGCTTGCGGGAGGAGACCCAGTACTTC
CASSFGLREETQYF
>NA|TRBD1|TRBV5-1|TRBJ2-3
TGCGCCAGCAGCTGGGACAGAGCCACAGATACGCAGTATTTT
CASSWDRATDTQYF
>NA|TRBD1|TRBV5-1|TRBJ2-3
TGCGCCAGCAGCTTGTTCGGTACGGGGACAGGGCTAGCAGATACGCAGTATTTT
CASSLFGTGTGLADTQYF
>NA|TRBD2|TRBV7-3|TRBJ2-2
TGTGCCAGCAGCACCACCTTAGCGGGAGTCACCGGGGAGCTGTTTTTT
CASSTTLAGVTGELFF
>NA|NA|TRBV7-3|TRBJ2-1
TGTGCCAGCAGCTTAAGCTCAGGCAATGAGCAGTTCTTC
CASSLSSGNEQFF
>NA|TRBD1|TRBV15|TRBJ2-2
TGTGCCACCAGCAGAGGCCGGGACAGGGGGGCCGGGGAGCTGTTTTTT
CATSRGRDRGAGELFF
>NA|NA|TRBV7-7|TRBJ2-5
TGTGCCAGCCGGGACACCCAAGAGACCCAGTACTTC
CASRDTQETQYF
>NA|NA|TRBV19|TRBJ1-1
TGTGCCAGTAGTCCCCTCGCAGGGGCTTGGACTGAAGCTTTCTTT
CASSPLAGAWTEAFF
>NA|TRBD1|TRBV5-8|TRBJ1-5
TGTGCCACTACGCCTCGGACAGGATACTATCAGCCCCAGCATTTT
CATTPRTGYYQPQHF
>NA|TRBD1|TRBV19|TRBJ1-2
TGTGCCAGTAGTAGGGCCTTCCAGGGGGGCCATGGCTACACCTTC
CASSRAFQGGHGYTF
>NA|TRBD2|TRBV27|TRBJ2-1
TGTGCCAGCAGGGGGCGGGGGGCAGGGTTTAGGTCCTACAATGAGCAGTTCTTC
CASRGRGAGFRSYNEQFF
>NA|NA|TRBV7-9|TRBJ1-1
TGTGCCAGCGTTGGGGGGACTTATGGCGTGAACACTGAAGCTTTCTTT
CASVGGTYGVNTEAFF
>NA|TRBD2|TRBV28|TRBJ2-5
TGTGCCAGCAGCACGCAGGGAGGGATTAAAGAGACCCAGTACTTC
CASSTQGGIKETQYF